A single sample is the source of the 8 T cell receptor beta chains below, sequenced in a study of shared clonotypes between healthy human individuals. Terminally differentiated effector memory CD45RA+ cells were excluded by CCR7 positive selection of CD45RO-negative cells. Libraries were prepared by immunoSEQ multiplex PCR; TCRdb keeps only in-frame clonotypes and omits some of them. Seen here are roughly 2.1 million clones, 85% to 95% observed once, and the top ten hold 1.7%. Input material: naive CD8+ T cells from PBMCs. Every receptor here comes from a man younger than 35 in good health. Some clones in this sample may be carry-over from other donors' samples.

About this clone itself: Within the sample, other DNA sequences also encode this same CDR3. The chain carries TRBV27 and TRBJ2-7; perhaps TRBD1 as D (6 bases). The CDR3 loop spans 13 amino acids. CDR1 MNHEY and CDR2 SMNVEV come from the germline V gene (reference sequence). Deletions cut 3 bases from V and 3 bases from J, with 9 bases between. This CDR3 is CASSFTGYYEQYF. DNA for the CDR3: TGTGCCAGCAGTTTCACAGGGTACTACGAGCAGTACTTC.

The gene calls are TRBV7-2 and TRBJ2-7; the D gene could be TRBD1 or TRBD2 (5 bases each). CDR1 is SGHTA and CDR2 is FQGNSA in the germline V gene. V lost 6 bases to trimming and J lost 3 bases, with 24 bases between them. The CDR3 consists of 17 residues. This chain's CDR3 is CASSLFTGRTGFYEQYF. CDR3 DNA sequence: TGTGCCAGCAGTTTATTCACGGGACGAACGGGTTTCTACGAGCAGTACTTC.

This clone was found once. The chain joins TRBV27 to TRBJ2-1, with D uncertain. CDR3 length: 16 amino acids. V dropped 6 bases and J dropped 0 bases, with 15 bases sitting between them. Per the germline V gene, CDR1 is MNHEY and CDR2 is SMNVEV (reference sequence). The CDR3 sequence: CASRYGGPSSYNEQFF. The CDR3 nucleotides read TGTGCCAGCAGGTATGGCGGCCCAAGCTCCTACAATGAGCAGTTCTTC.

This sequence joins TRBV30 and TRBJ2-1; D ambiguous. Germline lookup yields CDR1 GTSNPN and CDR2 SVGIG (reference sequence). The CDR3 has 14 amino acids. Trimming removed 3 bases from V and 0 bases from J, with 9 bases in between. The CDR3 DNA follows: TGTGCCTGGAGCCCGGGCAACTCCTACAATGAGCAGTTCTTC. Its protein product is CAWSPGNSYNEQFF.

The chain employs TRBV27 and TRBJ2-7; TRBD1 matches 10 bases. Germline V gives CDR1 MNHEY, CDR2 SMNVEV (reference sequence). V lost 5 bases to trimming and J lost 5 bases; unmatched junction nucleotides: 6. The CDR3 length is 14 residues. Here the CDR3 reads CASSIRDRGNEQYF. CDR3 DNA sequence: TGTGCCAGCAGTATCCGGGACAGGGGAAACGAGCAGTACTTC.

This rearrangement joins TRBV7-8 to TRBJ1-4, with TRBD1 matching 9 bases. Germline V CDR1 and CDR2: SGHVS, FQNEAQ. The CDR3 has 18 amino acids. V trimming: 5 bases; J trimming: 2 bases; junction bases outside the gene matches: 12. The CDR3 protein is CASSPSRDRVGTNEKLFF. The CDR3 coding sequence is TGTGCCAGCAGCCCCAGTAGGGACAGGGTAGGCACTAATGAAAAACTGTTTTTT.

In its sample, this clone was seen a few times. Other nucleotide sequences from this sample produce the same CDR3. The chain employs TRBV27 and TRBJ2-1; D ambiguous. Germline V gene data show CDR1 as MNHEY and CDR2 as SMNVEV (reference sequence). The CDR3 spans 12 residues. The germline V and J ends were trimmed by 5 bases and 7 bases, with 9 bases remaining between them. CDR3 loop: CASSPGRNEQFF. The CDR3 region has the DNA TGTGCCAGCAGTCCCGGGCGGAATGAGCAGTTCTTC.

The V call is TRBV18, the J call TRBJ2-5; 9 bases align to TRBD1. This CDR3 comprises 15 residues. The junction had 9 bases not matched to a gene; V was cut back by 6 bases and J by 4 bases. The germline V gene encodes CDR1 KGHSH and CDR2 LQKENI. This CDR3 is CASSPTGGSGETQYF. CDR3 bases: TGTGCCAGCTCGCCGACAGGGGGGTCGGGAGAGACCCAGTACTTC.